What follows are 22 T cell receptor beta chains derived from one specimen sequenced in a study of T cells in Graves' hyperthyroidism and ophthalmopathy (dated by TCRdb to between 2018 and 2020). Libraries were constructed by multiplex PCR. TCRdb names Illumina HiSeq 2000 as the instrument used. The TCR beta CDR3 regions were amplified from RNA transcripts. For the first round of RT-PCR on the TCR CDR3, the HTBI primer set was used together with the Qiagen OneStep RT-PCR kit. In-frame beta chains were kept once TCRdb had trimmed the public reads at Q25 with fastp and called clones with MiXCR. Rows are combined by CDR3 protein, so each entry shows the most common genes and DNA. The sample table records about 570,000 distinct CDR3 sequences; around 45% of these occur just once. The ten largest clones capture around 20% of the sample. The sequenced sample consisted of peripheral blood or thyroid tissue (not recorded which). The receptor set was obtained from an adult woman with Graves' disease, either hyperthyroidism or ophthalmopathy (not recorded which).

This clonotype was seen repeatedly, ten times or more. The rearrangement uses TRBV28 and TRBJ1-2; D is ambiguous. CDR3 length: 13 amino acids. Germline V lookup: CDR1 MDHEN, CDR2 SYDVKM. Between the trimmed V and J ends, which lost 5 bases and 6 bases, there was a span of 13 bases. This CDR3 is CASSRPVSDGYTF. CDR3 nucleotide sequence: TGTGCCAGCAGTCGACCCGTGTCGGATGGCTACACCTTC.

At least ten counts were recorded for this clonotype. The CDR3 coding sequence is TGCGCCAGCAGCTCCCAACAGGGGGCTTGGGATGGCTACACCTTC. The encoded protein is CASSSQQGAWDGYTF. The chain links TRBV5-1 to TRBJ1-2; 9 nucleotides line up with TRBD1. Germline values: CDR1 SGHRS, CDR2 YFSETQ. This CDR3 comprises 15 residues. With 3 bases clipped from V and 6 bases from J, the junction kept 9 bases outside the gene matches.

Ten or more counts support this clonotype. This rearrangement joins TRBV9 to TRBJ2-2; 8 nucleotides line up with TRBD1. The junction had 6 bases not matched to a gene; V was cut back by 2 bases and J by 0 bases. CDR3 length equals 17 residues. The germline gives CDR1 SGDLS, CDR2 YYNGEE. CDR3 sequence: CASSVTGDPANTGELFF. CDR3 sequence (DNA): TGTGCCAGCAGCGTGACAGGGGACCCAGCGAACACCGGGGAGCTGTTTTTT.

J is TRBJ2-5 and V is TRBV7-2; maybe TRBD1 (6 bases). This CDR3 has 15 residues. Trimming took off 7 bases at V and 3 bases at J, with 18 bases between the two ends. Looked up from germline, CDR1 is SGHTA and CDR2 is FQGNSA. For the CDR3, the DNA is TGTGCCAGCACCCTTCAGGGGTTCTACGAAGAGACCCAGTACTTC. Amino acid sequence: CASTLQGFYEETQYF. Based on the CDR3 plus reference TRBV7-2 and TRBJ2-5, the full variable domain is GAGVSQSPSNKVTEKGKDVELRCDPISGHTALYWYRQSLGQGLEFLIYFQGNSAPDKSGLPSDRFSAERTGGSVSTLTIQRTQQEDSAVYLCASTLQGFYEETQYFGPGTRLLVL.

On this clonotype itself: A junction boundary mismatches the germline segment, possibly from a read error. The chain joins TRBV19 to TRBJ2-6; D perhaps matches TRBD2 (6 bases). Per germline, CDR1 LNHDA and CDR2 SQIVND (reference sequence). The CDR3 sequence is 15 residues long. The CDR3 protein is CASSGRSRGANVLTF. CDR3 in DNA: TGTGCCAGTAGCGGGAGATCTCGTGGGGCAAACGTCCTGACTTTC.

This clonotype has ten or more counts. The chain combines TRBV30 with TRBJ2-5; D remains ambiguous. This CDR3 is built from 11 residues. Germline loops: CDR1 GTSNPN, CDR2 SVGIG (reference sequence). Trimming took 0 bases from V and 5 from J, leaving 4 bases between them. CDR3 sequence: CAWSVMETQYF. In DNA form, the CDR3 reads TGTGCCTGGAGTGTGATGGAGACCCAGTACTTC.

At least ten counts were recorded for this clonotype. This chain links TRBV6-5 with TRBJ1-1; TRBD1 is a possible D gene (5 bases). V lost 6 bases, J lost 3 bases, and 17 bases lay in between. There are 15 residues in the CDR3. Germline CDR1 and CDR2: MNHEY and SVGAGI. The CDR3 loop is CASRKPQGGDTEAFF. For the CDR3, the DNA is TGTGCCAGCAGAAAGCCTCAGGGAGGAGACACTGAAGCTTTCTTT.

The chain carries TRBV7-9 and TRBJ1-2; no firm D call. This CDR3 is built from 15 residues. Germline assignment: CDR1 SEHNR and CDR2 FQNEAQ (reference sequence). The V gene lost 9 bases and the J gene lost 1 base, with 18 bases spanning the gap. CDR3 coding DNA: TGTGCCAGGGGCCACCCGGCAGGCCATAACTATGGCTACACCTTC. This sequence encodes CARGHPAGHNYGYTF.

This clonotype was observed once. The J gene is TRBJ2-7, the V gene TRBV7-8; possible D gene TRBD2, 5 bases. V was pared by 5 bases and J by 0 bases, with 17 bases between. This CDR3 contains 16 residues. CDR1 and CDR2 (germline): SGHVS, FQNEAQ. For the CDR3, the DNA is TGTGCCAGCAGCCTATACAGTCGCGGGTACTCCTACGAGCAGTACTTC. It yields the protein CASSLYSRGYSYEQYF.

This chain links TRBV9 with TRBJ1-1, with TRBD1 identical over 8 bases. V shed 0 bases and J 3 bases; nucleotides not matched to a gene: 13. CDR1 and CDR2 (germline): SGDLS, YYNGEE. This CDR3 contains 18 residues. Written as DNA, the CDR3 is TGTGCCAGCAGCGTAGATCCTCCGGCAGGGGGCTTGTACACTGAAGCTTTCTTT. Amino acids: CASSVDPPAGGLYTEAFF.

The count of this clonotype is one. A read error may produce the germline difference seen at one junction end. The rearrangement uses TRBV7-9 and TRBJ2-5, with 8 bases matching TRBD1. The CDR3 has 13 residues. From germline, CDR1 is SEHNR and CDR2 FQNEAQ (reference sequence). CDR3 residues: CTSSYDRGKTQYF. The CDR3 DNA reads TGTACCAGCAGCTACGACAGGGGAAAGACCCAGTACTTC.

This clonotype showed up just a few times. The chain joins TRBV2 to TRBJ1-5, with a possible D match to TRBD1 (5 bases). Germline V lookup: CDR1 SNHLY, CDR2 FYNNEI. V was clipped by 3 bases and J by 11 bases, with 14 bases between them. CDR3 length: 13 residues. The CDR3 here is CASSDRGGETQHF. The CDR3, as DNA: TGTGCCAGCAGTGATAGGGGCGGGGAGACCCAGCATTTT.

This clonotype was counted between two and nine times. The chain carries TRBV7-9 and TRBJ1-1; possible D gene TRBD1, 5 bases. The germline gives CDR1 SEHNR, CDR2 FQNEAQ (reference sequence). The CDR3 totals 16 residues. The V end lost 4 bases, the J end lost 1 base, and 16 bases lay between the germline ends. The CDR3 loop is CASSSRGSGTNTEAFF. CDR3 nucleotides: TGTGCCAGCAGCTCGAGGGGTTCAGGGACGAACACTGAAGCTTTCTTT.

The chain has TRBV29-1 and TRBJ1-2; 8 bases are a match to TRBD1. The germline V gene encodes CDR1 SQVTM and CDR2 ANQGSEA. This CDR3 region has 13 residues. The V segment lost 8 bases and the J segment 5 bases; nucleotides outside the gene matches: 10. Here the CDR3 DNA reads TGCAGCACGGCCGGGACAGGAGAATATGGCTACACCTTC. Its translation is CSTAGTGEYGYTF.

The rearrangement uses TRBV19 and TRBJ2-6; D not certain. Trimming left V 5 bases short and J 2 bases short, with 13 bases between. The germline CDR1 and CDR2 sequences are LNHDA and SQIVND (reference sequence). CDR3 length: 16 residues. CDR3 protein: CASSAGRNTGANVLTF. CDR3 DNA sequence: TGTGCCAGTAGTGCTGGACGGAACACTGGGGCCAACGTCCTGACTTTC.

V and J are TRBV7-9 and TRBJ1-1; TRBD1 aligns across 8 bases. Germline CDR1 is SEHNR and CDR2 is FQNEAQ (reference sequence). There are 14 residues in the CDR3. Losses at the gene ends were 7 bases for V and 4 bases for J; bases not matched to a gene: 8. Here the CDR3 DNA reads TGTGCCAGCACCACAGGACAGGGCGTCACTGAAGCTTTCTTT. Its translation: CASTTGQGVTEAFF.

This clonotype occurred many times. The gene calls are TRBV30 and TRBJ1-1; D not certain. V was clipped by 0 bases and J by 6 bases, with 17 bases between them. The germline V gene has CDR1 GTSNPN and CDR2 SVGIG (reference sequence). There are 15 residues in the CDR3. The CDR3 nucleotides read TGTGCCTGGAGTGTACCCCAATGGCCAGTCCCTGAAGCTTTCTTT. This codes for CAWSVPQWPVPEAFF.

This clonotype was observed a few times. This rearrangement joins TRBV29-1 to TRBJ2-1, with 14 bases fitting TRBD2. J gave up 9 bases and V 4 bases, and 11 bases lay outside the gene matches. This CDR3 region has 16 residues. In germline, CDR1 is SQVTM, CDR2 ANQGSEA. DNA for the CDR3: TGCAGCGTTGGGACTAGCGGGAGGCCCCTCGGCGGTGAGCAGTTCTTC. Translated: CSVGTSGRPLGGEQFF.

This clonotype was detected ten times or more. The chain joins TRBV15 to TRBJ1-1; no firm D call. Germline loops: CDR1 LNHNV, CDR2 YYDKDF (reference sequence). V was trimmed by 3 bases and J by 0 bases, leaving 17 bases between them. The CDR3 extends over 17 amino acids. Here the CDR3 DNA reads TGTGCCACCAGCAGGGACTGGCGGGAGACTTTGAACACTGAAGCTTTCTTT. It translates to CATSRDWRETLNTEAFF.

This clonotype came up many times. The chain employs TRBV13 and TRBJ2-7, with no clear D. V lost 4 bases and J lost 7, with 20 bases in between. This CDR3 has 15 residues. Looked up from germline, CDR1 is PRHDT and CDR2 is FYEKMQ (reference sequence). In DNA, the CDR3 is TGTGCCAGCAGCTCCCTCGGCGGTATACTACGAGAGCAGTACTTC. It yields the protein CASSSLGGILREQYF.

This clonotype was picked up many times. The gene calls are TRBV6-5 and TRBJ1-5; D remains unclear. Trimming removed 4 bases from V and 0 bases from J, with 13 bases in between. CDR3 length: 16 amino acids. The germline gives CDR1 MNHEY, CDR2 SVGAGI. CDR3 sequence: CASSSSPGYSNQPQHF. For the CDR3, the DNA is TGTGCCAGCAGTTCCTCCCCCGGTTATAGCAATCAGCCCCAGCATTTT.

At least ten counts were recorded for this clonotype. The gene calls are TRBV19 and TRBJ1-3; perhaps TRBD1 as D (5 bases). Trimming left V 4 bases short and J 3 bases short, with 10 bases between. The V gene's germline CDR1 is LNHDA and CDR2 SQIVND (reference sequence). CDR3 length: 14 residues. For the CDR3, the DNA is TGTGCCAGTAGTAAGGGGAGCCATGGAAACACCATATATTTT. This sequence encodes CASSKGSHGNTIYF.